This T cell receptor beta chain originates from a study of T cells in localized non-small cell lung cancer. Sequencing was performed with immunoSEQ multiplex PCR; in TCRdb, only in-frame clones are kept and a portion is missing. The sample has tens of thousands of clones; approximately 84% are singletons. The germline V and J ends were trimmed by 4 bases and 0 bases, with 5 bases remaining between them. CDR1 and CDR2 (germline): SGHRS, YFSETQ. This CDR3 is 13 amino acids long. The study's findings and limits: Detection in adjacent lung was observed for a median roughly 62 of the top 100 tumor clones. Compared with tumor, uninvolved adjacent lung displayed greater T cell clonality, ranking highest overall. Sequencing was restricted to one tumor region; therefore, heterogeneity remains possible.

Comments on this clone: Its antigen is currently unknown.

The sequenced sample was peripheral blood, obtained before any cancer treatment. The rearrangement joins TRBV5-1 to TRBJ1-3; D uncertain. The sequence derives from a female donor of 60 years or more with stage I lung adenocarcinoma. CDR3 residues: CASSVYSGNTIYF. CDR3 nucleotides: TGCGCCAGCAGCGTTTACTCTGGAAACACCATATATTTT.